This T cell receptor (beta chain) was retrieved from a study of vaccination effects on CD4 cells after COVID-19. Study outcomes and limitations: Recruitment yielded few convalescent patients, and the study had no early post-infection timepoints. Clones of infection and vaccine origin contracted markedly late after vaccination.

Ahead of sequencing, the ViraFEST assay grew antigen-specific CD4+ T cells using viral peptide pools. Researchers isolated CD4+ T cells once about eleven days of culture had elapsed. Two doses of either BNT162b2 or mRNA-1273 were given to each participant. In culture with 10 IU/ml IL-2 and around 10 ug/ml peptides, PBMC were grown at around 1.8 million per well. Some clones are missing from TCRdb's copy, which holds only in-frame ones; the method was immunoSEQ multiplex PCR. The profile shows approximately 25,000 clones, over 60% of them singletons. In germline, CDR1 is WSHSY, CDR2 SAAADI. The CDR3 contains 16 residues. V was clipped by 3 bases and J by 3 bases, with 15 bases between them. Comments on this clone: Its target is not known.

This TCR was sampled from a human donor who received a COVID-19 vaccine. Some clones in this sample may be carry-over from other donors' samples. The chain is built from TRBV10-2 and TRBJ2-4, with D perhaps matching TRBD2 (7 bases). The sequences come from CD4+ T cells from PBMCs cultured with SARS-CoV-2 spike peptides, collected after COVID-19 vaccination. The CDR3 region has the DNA TGCGCCAGCAGTGACCCCCACGGGGGGCTCAAAAACATTCAGTACTTC. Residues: CASSDPHGGLKNIQYF.